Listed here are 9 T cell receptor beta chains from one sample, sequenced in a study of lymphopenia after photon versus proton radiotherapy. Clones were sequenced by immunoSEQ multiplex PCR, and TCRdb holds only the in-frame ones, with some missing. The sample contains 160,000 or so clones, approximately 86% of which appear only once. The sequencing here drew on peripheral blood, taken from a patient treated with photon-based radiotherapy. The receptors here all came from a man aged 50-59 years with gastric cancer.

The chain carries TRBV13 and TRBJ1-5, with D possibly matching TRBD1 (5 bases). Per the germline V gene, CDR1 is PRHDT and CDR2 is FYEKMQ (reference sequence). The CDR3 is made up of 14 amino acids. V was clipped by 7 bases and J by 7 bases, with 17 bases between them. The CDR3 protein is CASTLGGSGQPQHF. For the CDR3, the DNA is TGTGCCAGCACCCTGGGGGGATCAGGACAGCCCCAGCATTTT. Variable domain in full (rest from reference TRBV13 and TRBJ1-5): AAGVIQSPRHLIKEKRETATLKCYPIPRHDTVYWYQQGPGQDPQFLISFYEKMQSDKGSIPDRFSAQQFSDYHSELNMSSLELGDSALYFCASTLGGSGQPQHFGDGTRLSIL.

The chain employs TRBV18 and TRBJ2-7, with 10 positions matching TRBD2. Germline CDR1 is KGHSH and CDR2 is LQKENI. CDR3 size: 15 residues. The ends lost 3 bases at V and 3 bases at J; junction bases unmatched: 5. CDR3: CASSPGSGRVYEQYF. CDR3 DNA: TGTGCCAGCTCACCGGGGAGCGGGAGGGTCTACGAGCAGTACTTC.

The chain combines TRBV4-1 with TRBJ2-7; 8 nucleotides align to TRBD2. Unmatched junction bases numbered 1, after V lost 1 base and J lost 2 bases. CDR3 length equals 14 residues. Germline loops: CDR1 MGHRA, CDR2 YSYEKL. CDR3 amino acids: CASSQVLAAYEQYF. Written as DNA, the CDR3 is TGCGCCAGCAGCCAAGTACTAGCGGCCTACGAGCAGTACTTC.

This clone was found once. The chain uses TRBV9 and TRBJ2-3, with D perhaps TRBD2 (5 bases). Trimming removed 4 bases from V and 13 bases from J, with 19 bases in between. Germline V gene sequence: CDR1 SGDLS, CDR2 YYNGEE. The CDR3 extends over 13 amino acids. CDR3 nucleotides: TGTGCCAGCAGCCCCGAAGGTCTTACTAGGGAGTATTTT. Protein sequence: CASSPEGLTREYF.

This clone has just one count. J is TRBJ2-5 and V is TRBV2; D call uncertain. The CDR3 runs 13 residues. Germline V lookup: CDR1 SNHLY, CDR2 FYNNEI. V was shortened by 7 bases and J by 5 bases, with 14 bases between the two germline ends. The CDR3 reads CASTLSLVETQYF. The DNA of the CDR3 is TGTGCCAGCACTTTAAGTCTAGTGGAGACCCAGTACTTC.

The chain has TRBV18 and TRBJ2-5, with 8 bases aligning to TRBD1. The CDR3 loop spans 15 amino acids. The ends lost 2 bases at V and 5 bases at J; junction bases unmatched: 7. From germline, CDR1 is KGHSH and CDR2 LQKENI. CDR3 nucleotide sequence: TGTGCCAGCTCACCATTGGACAGGGTCGAGGAGACCCAGTACTTC. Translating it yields CASSPLDRVEETQYF.

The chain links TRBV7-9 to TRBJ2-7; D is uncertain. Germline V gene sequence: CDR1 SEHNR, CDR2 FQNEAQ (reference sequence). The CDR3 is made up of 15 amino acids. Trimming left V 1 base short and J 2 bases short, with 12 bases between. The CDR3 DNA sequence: TGTGCCAGCAGCTTAGTAGTAGGAATGCCCTACGAGCAGTACTTC. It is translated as CASSLVVGMPYEQYF.

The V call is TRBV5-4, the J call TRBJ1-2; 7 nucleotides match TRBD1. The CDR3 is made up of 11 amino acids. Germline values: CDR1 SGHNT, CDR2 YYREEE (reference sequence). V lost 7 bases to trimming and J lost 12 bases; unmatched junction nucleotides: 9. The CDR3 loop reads CASGDSGRNTF. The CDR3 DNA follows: TGTGCCAGCGGGGACAGCGGGCGGAACACCTTC. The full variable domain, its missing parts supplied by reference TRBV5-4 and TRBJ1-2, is ETGVTQSPTHLIKTRGQQVTLRCSSQSGHNTVSWYQQALGQGPQFIFQYYREEENGRGNFPPRFSGLQFPNYSSELNVNALELDDSALYLCASGDSGRNTFGSGTRLTVV.

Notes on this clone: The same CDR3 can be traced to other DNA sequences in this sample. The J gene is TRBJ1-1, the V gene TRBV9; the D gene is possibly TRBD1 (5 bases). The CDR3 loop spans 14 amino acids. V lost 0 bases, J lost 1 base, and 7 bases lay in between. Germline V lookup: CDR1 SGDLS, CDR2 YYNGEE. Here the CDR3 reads CASSVGTGNTEAFF. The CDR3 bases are TGTGCCAGCAGCGTAGGAACAGGGAACACTGAAGCTTTCTTT.